This entry lists 4 T cell receptor beta chains sequenced from one sample in a study of blood T cell repertoires in COVID-19 (dated by TCRdb to about 2020). Preparation of the library involved the immunoSEQ multiplex PCR assay. Drawn from immuneACCESS, this table holds only the in-frame rearrangements with V and J called that TCRdb kept. Clones are partly lost; checked studies trace under half to an unresolved V gene and leave the rest unexplained. The sample table shows 250,000 or so clones, and about 90% are seen once. The ten largest account for 1.2% of the sample. Material for sequencing was PBMCs or T cells enriched from blood (not recorded which). Source of these receptors: a human donor in a cohort exposed to, infected with or recovered from COVID-19 (not recorded which). The donor label of this sample is uncertain.

The rearrangement uses TRBV19 and TRBJ1-2, with TRBD1 matching 8 bases. Unmatched junction bases numbered 9, after V lost 8 bases and J lost 4 bases. The CDR3 is made up of 14 amino acids. The germline CDR1 and CDR2 sequences are LNHDA and SQIVND (reference sequence). CDR3 loop: CASLDREVSYGYTF. CDR3 bases: TGTGCCAGTCTGGACAGGGAAGTTAGCTATGGCTACACCTTC.

The chain is built from TRBV2 and TRBJ2-5; TRBD2 agrees at 13 bases. V lost 6 bases, J lost 2 bases, and 9 bases stayed unmatched. This CDR3 has 17 amino acids. CDR1 is SNHLY and CDR2 is FYNNEI in the germline V gene. The CDR3 loop is CASSARTSGSPQETQYF. CDR3 nucleotide sequence: TGTGCCAGCAGCGCGAGGACTAGCGGGAGCCCGCAAGAGACCCAGTACTTC. The full variable domain, completed using reference TRBV2 and TRBJ2-5, is EPEVTQTPSHQVTQMGQEVILRCVPISNHLYFYWYRQILGQKVEFLVSFYNNEISEKSEIFDDQFSVERPDGSNFTLKIRSTKLEDSAMYFCASSARTSGSPQETQYFGPGTRLLVL.

The genes are TRBV14 and TRBJ1-2; 10 bases line up with TRBD1. The J segment lost 6 bases and the V segment lost 4 bases, leaving 8 bases of the junction unmatched. This CDR3 spans 15 amino acids. The germline gives CDR1 SGHDN, CDR2 FVKESK. CDR3 region: CASSLPGQGVNGYTF. As DNA, the CDR3 is TGTGCCAGCAGCCTACCTGGACAGGGGGTAAATGGCTACACCTTC.

This sequence joins TRBV30 and TRBJ2-7; 7 bases line up with TRBD2. Germline CDR1 is GTSNPN and CDR2 is SVGIG (reference sequence). The V gene end was trimmed by 6 bases and the J gene end by 2 bases; junction bases not matched to a gene: 13. CDR3 length: 15 amino acids. The CDR3 DNA follows: TGTGCCTGCCTCCGGGACTATGGAGGGACCTACGAGCAGTACTTC. Its translation is CACLRDYGGTYEQYF. Full variable domain (missing parts from reference TRBV30 and TRBJ2-7): SQTIHQWPATLVQPVGSPLSLECTVEGTSNPNLYWYRQAAGRGLQLLFYSVGIGQISSEVPQNLSASRPQDRQFILSSKKLLLSDSGFYLCACLRDYGGTYEQYFGPGTRLTVT.